Listed here are 3 T cell receptor beta chains from one sample, sequenced in a study of blood T cell repertoires in COVID-19. The protocol was immunoSEQ multiplex PCR, while the TCRdb copy is restricted to in-frame clones and leaves out a portion. There are approximately 220,000 clones in the sample; roughly 84% occur only once, and around 3% lies in the top ten. Sequences were obtained from peripheral blood. The receptors shown here come from a man aged 45-60 years who had recovered from COVID-19.

V is TRBV28 and J is TRBJ1-1; the D is unclear. This CDR3 is built from 14 residues. Trimming stripped 7 bases from V and 1 base from J, with 13 bases between. The V gene's germline CDR1 is MDHEN and CDR2 SYDVKM. This CDR3 reads CASIPPPGNTEAFF. The CDR3 DNA reads TGTGCCAGCATCCCCCCCCCAGGGAACACTGAAGCTTTCTTT.

The sample holds one count of this clone. This sequence joins TRBV23-1 and TRBJ1-2; 7 bases agree with TRBD1. TRBV23-1 is an ORF, and what it does is uncertain. CDR3 length: 15 residues. Trimming at V came to 10 bases and at J to 1 base, leaving 12 bases not matched to a gene. The CDR3 spells CANTLSGGINYGYTF. The CDR3 DNA reads as TGCGCCAACACCCTCTCAGGGGGGATTAACTATGGCTACACCTTC.

The chain uses TRBV19 and TRBJ1-4; D call uncertain. The CDR3 contains 15 residues. Per the germline V gene, CDR1 is LNHDA and CDR2 is SQIVND (reference sequence). The germline V and J ends were trimmed by 0 bases and 0 bases, with 5 bases remaining between them. CDR3 region: CASSIDSATNEKLFF. CDR3 DNA sequence: TGTGCCAGTAGTATAGACTCGGCAACTAATGAAAAACTGTTTTTT.